Below, one T cell receptor beta chain is given with its context. Antigen unknown. The data were taken from a study of blood T cells in healthy people across ages. For the study at large: Template switching retrieved approximately one barcoded beta molecule for each two T cells. Study-wide results and caveats: Per million T cells, TCR beta diversity dropped about linearly as age rose. Strong correlation was found linking TCR beta diversity to naive T cell percentage. Estimated diversity across one million T cells was deemed an underestimate.

The CDR3 extends over 14 amino acids. V lost 3 bases to trimming and J lost 0 bases, with 9 bases between them. CDR1 is MNHEY, CDR2 SMNVEV, per germline (reference sequence). Next came a second PCR, run for roughly 6 to 11 cycles, which used a sample-barcoded 5' primer along with a J-beta primer mix. TCRdb passed the 5' RACE reads through MiXCR, listing each CDR3 protein once. This table holds hundreds of thousands of distinct CDR3 sequences, more than 40% found once. The chain recombines TRBV27 with TRBJ2-7, with D possibly TRBD1 on 6 matching bases. This receptor was taken from a woman aged 60 to 75 in good health. The sequenced sample consisted of blood. The CDR3 nucleotides read TGTGCCAGCAGTTTTGACAGGAGCTCCTACGAGCAGTACTTC. Residues: CASSFDRSSYEQYF.